This entry is about one TCR beta chain. Germline CDR1 is KGHSH and CDR2 is LQKENI. J lost 7 bases, V lost 2 bases, and 3 bases had no gene match. The CDR3 is made up of 15 amino acids. These data belong to a study of blood T cell repertoires in COVID-19. Original processing methods: Amplification with reference gene primers provided the estimates of nucleated cell counts. TCRdb's copy holds only in-frame clones and misses some; the assay was immunoSEQ multiplex PCR. The V and J calls and the clone size are those of that table, but D and trimming were determined from the DNA. This sample has 100,000 or so clones, with around 81% found just once.

Source material: peripheral blood. This sequence joins TRBV18 and TRBJ1-6; 9 bases are a match to TRBD1. The sequence derives from a man at least 80 years old with acute or convalescent COVID-19. CDR3 sequence: CASSPGTGLNSPLHF. Here the CDR3 DNA reads TGTGCCAGCTCACCAGGGACAGGGCTCAATTCACCCCTCCACTTT.